These 8 T cell receptor beta chains came from one sample sequenced in a study of Graves' ophthalmopathy and Graves' hyperthyroidism. As the template, RNA transcripts were used to amplify TCR beta CDR3 regions. HTBI primers served in a first-round RT-PCR, which a second-round multiplex PCR followed. TCRdb reprocessed the multiplex PCR reads with MiXCR, giving one entry per CDR3 protein. This repertoire shows about 640,000 distinct CDR3 sequences, roughly 39% found once; its top ten account for around 3.3%. Material: peripheral blood. Source of these receptors: an adult man with Graves' ophthalmopathy.

This clonotype was counted ten times or more. Germline is not matched at one junction end, which may reflect a read error. CDR3 in DNA: TGCGCCAGCAGCCAGCCGGGACAGGGAGTCACTGAAGCTTTCTTT. Its protein is CASSQPGQGVTEAFF. The chain joins TRBV7-2 to TRBJ1-1, with 9 positions matching TRBD1. Germline V gene sequence: CDR1 SGHTA, CDR2 FQGNSA. The CDR3 has 15 amino acids.

About this clonotype: This may come from a read error, since a much larger clone is one base off. The CDR3 ends on some other residue instead of the conserved phenylalanine or tryptophan, so this is likely a read error. The J gene is TRBJ1-5, the V gene TRBV6-1, with D perhaps matching TRBD1 (6 bases). This CDR3 comprises 15 residues. CDR1 is MNHNS, CDR2 SASEGT, per germline. Trimming left V 3 bases short and J 5 bases short, with 14 bases between. The CDR3 region is CASSEADRNHQPQHL. CDR3 coding DNA: TGTGCCAGCAGTGAGGCAGACAGGAACCATCAGCCCCAGCATCTT.

The chain uses TRBV27 and TRBJ1-1; D might be TRBD1 (5 bases). The V gene's germline CDR1 is MNHEY and CDR2 SMNVEV (reference sequence). The CDR3 spans 13 residues. Trimming removed 3 bases at V and 8 bases at J, with 13 bases between. The CDR3 loop is CASSFTGALEAFF. In DNA form, the CDR3 reads TGTGCCAGCAGTTTTACAGGAGCCCTAGAAGCTTTCTTT.

CDR3 loop: CASSSGQGCTGELFF. CDR3 in DNA: TGTGCCAGCAGCTCCGGACAGGGTTGCACCGGGGAGCTGTTTTTT. This chain uses TRBV7-1 with TRBJ2-2, with 8 bases matching TRBD1. TRBV7-1 is treated as an ORF (open reading frame) with a function not yet certain. V was clipped by 3 bases and J by 4 bases; unmatched bases: 4. The CDR3 has 15 amino acids.

The J gene is TRBJ2-5, the V gene TRBV29-1; 8 positions agree with TRBD2. V shed 3 bases and J 2 bases; nucleotides not matched to a gene: 2. Looked up from germline, CDR1 is SQVTM and CDR2 is ANQGSEA. This CDR3 is 13 amino acids long. This CDR3 reads CSVDGRVQETQYF. The CDR3 nucleotides are TGCAGCGTTGACGGGAGGGTACAAGAGACCCAGTACTTC.

This clonotype appeared a single time. This rearrangement joins TRBV10-3 to TRBJ1-1; a weak D match, TRBD1 (5 bases). The CDR3 has 14 residues. Germline CDR1 ENHRY, CDR2 SYGVKD. Trimming cost V 3 bases and J 1 base, with 9 bases left between them. CDR3 nucleotide sequence: TGTGCCATCAGTGAAAACCAGGGGAACACTGAAGCTTTCTTT. Translating it yields CAISENQGNTEAFF.

The rearrangement joins TRBV27 to TRBJ1-5, with D unresolved. The germline V gene encodes CDR1 MNHEY and CDR2 SMNVEV (reference sequence). V was cut by 6 bases and J by 3 bases, with 18 bases left in between. The CDR3 is made up of 16 amino acids. DNA for the CDR3: TGTGCCAGCAGCTCATCCGGACCCCCGAACAATCAGCCCCAGCATTTT. Translating it yields CASSSSGPPNNQPQHF.

This clonotype was counted ten times or more. In DNA form, the CDR3 reads TGCGCCAGCAGAACCGGGACAGGGGGCGCGGAGACCCAGTACTTC. Translation: CASRTGTGGAETQYF. The chain carries TRBV5-1 and TRBJ2-5, with 12 bases lining up with TRBD1. This CDR3 has 15 amino acids. V was clipped by 5 bases and J by 5 bases; unmatched bases: 7. Germline assignment: CDR1 SGHRS and CDR2 YFSETQ.